This T cell receptor (beta chain) was identified during a study of CD8 T cells in Susac syndrome. The authors sequenced TCR beta from blood CD8+ and CD4+ T cells. Multiple sclerosis controls were treatment-naive patients with stable or active relapsing-remitting disease. TEMRA cells were FACS-enriched, while CD8+ and CD4+ T cells were negatively isolated. Germline V CDR1 and CDR2: SNHLY, FYNNEI. CDR3 size: 11 residues. V was pared by 7 bases and J by 5 bases, with 8 bases between. RNA in amounts of roughly 0.5 to 1 ug was reverse transcribed with random hexamers. Amplification of the TCR beta CDR3 was carried out by immunoSEQ multiplex PCR, which spanned a total of 54 Vbeta and 13 Jbeta segments. TCRdb called the immunoSEQ multiplex PCR reads again in MiXCR, with one record for every CDR3 protein. In the table there are under 200,000 distinct CDR3 sequences, 90% to 95% of which are singletons.

This clonotype originated in a human donor with multiple sclerosis. The sample was CD8+ T cells from PBMCs. The V call is TRBV2, the J call TRBJ1-2; no firm D call. The CDR3 protein is CASKSNYGYTF. CDR3 nucleotides: TGTGCCAGCAAAAGTAATTATGGCTACACCTTC.